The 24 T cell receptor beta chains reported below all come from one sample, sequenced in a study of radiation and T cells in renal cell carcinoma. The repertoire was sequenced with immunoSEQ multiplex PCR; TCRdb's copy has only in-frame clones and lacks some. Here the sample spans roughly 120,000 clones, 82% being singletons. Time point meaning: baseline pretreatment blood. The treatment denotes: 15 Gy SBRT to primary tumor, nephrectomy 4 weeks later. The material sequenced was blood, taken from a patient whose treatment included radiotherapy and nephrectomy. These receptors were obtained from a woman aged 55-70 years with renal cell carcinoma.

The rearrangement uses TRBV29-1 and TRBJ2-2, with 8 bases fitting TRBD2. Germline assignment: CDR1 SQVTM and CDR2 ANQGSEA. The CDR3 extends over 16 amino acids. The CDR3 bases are TGCAGAAGTTTCAGCAGGGCGGGAGGAATGTCCGGGGAGCTGTTTTTT. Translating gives CRSFSRAGGMSGELFF.

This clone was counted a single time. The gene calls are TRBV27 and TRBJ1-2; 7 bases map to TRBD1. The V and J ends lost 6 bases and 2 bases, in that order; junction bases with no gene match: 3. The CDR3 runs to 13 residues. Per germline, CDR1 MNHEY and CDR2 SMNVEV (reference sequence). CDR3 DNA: TGTGCCAGCAGGGGACAGTCGAACTATGGCTACACCTTC. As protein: CASRGQSNYGYTF.

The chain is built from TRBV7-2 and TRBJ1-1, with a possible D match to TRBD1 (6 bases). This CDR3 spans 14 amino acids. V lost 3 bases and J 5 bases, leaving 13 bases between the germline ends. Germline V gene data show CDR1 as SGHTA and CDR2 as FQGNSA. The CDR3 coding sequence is TGTGCCAGCAGCTTTACGCGGGGGCGGACTGAAGCTTTCTTT. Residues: CASSFTRGRTEAFF.

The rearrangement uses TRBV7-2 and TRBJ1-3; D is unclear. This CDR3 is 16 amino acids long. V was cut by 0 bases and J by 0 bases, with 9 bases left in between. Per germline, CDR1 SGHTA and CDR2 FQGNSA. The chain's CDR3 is CASSLAPGYSGNTIYF. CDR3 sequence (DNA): TGTGCCAGCAGCTTAGCCCCAGGATACTCTGGAAACACCATATATTTT.

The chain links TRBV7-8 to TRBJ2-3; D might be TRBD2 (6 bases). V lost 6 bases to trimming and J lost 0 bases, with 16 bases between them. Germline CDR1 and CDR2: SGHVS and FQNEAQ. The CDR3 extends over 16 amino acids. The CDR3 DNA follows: TGTGCCAGCAGTCATCTGGGGGGTTTTAGCACAGATACGCAGTATTTT. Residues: CASSHLGGFSTDTQYF.

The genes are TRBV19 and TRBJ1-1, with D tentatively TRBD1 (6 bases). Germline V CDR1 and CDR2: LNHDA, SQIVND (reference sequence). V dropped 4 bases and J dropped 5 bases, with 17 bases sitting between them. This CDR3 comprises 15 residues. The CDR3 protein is CASSTHKGGKTEAFF. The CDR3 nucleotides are TGTGCCAGTAGTACACACAAAGGGGGTAAAACTGAAGCTTTCTTT.

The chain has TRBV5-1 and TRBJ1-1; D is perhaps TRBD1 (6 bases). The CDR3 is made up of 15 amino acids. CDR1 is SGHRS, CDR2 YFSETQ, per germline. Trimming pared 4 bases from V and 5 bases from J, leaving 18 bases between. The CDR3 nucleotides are TGCGCCAGCAGCCCGGGGGGCAGGGGATTAACTGAAGCTTTCTTT. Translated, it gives CASSPGGRGLTEAFF.

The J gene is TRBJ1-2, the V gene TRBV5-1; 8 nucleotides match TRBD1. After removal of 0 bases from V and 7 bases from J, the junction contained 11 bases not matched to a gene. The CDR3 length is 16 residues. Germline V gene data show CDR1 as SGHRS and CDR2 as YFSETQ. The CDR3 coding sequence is TGCGCCAGCAGCTTGGAGGTCGCGACAGGGGTTGGTGGCTACACCTTC. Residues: CASSLEVATGVGGYTF.

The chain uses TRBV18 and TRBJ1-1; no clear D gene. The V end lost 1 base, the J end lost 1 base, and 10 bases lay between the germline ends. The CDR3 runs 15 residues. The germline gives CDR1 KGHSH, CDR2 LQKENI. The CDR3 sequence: CASSPRSHTNTEAFF. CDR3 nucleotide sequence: TGTGCCAGCTCACCACGTTCCCACACGAACACTGAAGCTTTCTTT.

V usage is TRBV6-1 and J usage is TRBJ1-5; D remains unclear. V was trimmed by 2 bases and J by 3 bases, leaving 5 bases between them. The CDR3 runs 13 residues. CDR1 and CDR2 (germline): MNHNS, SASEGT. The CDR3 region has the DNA TGTGCCAGCAGTGAACAGGACAATCAGCCCCAGCATTTT. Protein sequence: CASSEQDNQPQHF.

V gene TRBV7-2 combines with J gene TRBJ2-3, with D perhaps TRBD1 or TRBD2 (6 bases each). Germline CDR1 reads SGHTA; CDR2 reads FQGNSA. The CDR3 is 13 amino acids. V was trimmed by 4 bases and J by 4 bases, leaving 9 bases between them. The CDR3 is CASSYREADTQYF. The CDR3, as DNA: TGTGCCAGCAGCTACAGGGAGGCAGATACGCAGTATTTT.

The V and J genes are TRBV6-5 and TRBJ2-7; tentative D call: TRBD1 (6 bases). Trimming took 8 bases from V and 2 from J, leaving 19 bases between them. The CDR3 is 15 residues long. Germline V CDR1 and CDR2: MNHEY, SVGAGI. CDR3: CASARVARDTYEQYF. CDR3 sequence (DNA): TGTGCCAGCGCCCGGGTAGCACGGGACACCTACGAGCAGTACTTC.

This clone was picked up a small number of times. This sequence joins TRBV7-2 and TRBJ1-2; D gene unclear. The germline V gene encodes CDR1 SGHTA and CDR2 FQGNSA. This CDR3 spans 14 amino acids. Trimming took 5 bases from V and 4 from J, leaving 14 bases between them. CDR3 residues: CASSLLNGLYGYTF. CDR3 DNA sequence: TGTGCCAGCAGCCTACTTAATGGCCTCTATGGCTACACCTTC.

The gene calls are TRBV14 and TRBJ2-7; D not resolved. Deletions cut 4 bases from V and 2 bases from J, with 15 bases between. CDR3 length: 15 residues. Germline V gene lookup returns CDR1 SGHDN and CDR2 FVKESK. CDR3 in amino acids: CASSLGSPIAYEQYF. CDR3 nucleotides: TGTGCCAGCAGCCTGGGGTCCCCCATCGCCTACGAGCAGTACTTC. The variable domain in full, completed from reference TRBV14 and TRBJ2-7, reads EAGVTQFPSHSVIEKGQTVTLRCDPISGHDNLYWYRRVMGKEIKFLLHFVKESKQDESGMPNNRFLAERTGGTYSTLKVQPAELEDSGVYFCASSLGSPIAYEQYFGPGTRLTVT.

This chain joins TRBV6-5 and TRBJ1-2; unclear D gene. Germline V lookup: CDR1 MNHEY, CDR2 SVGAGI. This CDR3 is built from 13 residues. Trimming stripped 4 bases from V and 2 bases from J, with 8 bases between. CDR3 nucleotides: TGTGCCAGCAGTTTCTATACAAACTATGGCTACACCTTC. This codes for CASSFYTNYGYTF.

The CDR3 DNA sequence: TGTGCCAGCAGTCGACTAGGGACCGGCAACGTCCTGACTTTC. It translates to CASSRLGTGNVLTF. The chain has TRBV5-4 and TRBJ2-6, with a tentative D call TRBD2 (6 bases). V lost 5 bases to trimming and J lost 9 bases, with 15 bases between them. Germline V gene data show CDR1 as SGHNT and CDR2 as YYREEE (reference sequence). This CDR3 contains 14 residues. Supplemented by reference TRBV5-4 and TRBJ2-6, the full variable domain reads ETGVTQSPTHLIKTRGQQVTLRCSSQSGHNTVSWYQQALGQGPQFIFQYYREEENGRGNFPPRFSGLQFPNYSSELNVNALELDDSALYLCASSRLGTGNVLTFGAGSRLTVL.

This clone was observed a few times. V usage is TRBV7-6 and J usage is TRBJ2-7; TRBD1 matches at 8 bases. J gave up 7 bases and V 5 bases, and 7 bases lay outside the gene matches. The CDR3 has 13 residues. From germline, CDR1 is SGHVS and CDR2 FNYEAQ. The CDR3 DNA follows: TGTGCCAGCAGCCCAGCTCAGGGGGCAGAGCAGTACTTC. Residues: CASSPAQGAEQYF.

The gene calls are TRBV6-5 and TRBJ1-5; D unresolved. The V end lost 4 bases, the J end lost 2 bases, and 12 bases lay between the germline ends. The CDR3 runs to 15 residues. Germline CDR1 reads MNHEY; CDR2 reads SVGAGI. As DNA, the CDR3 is TGTGCCAGCAGTTCTTCCGGGGTCGGCAATCAGCCCCAGCATTTT. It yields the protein CASSSSGVGNQPQHF.

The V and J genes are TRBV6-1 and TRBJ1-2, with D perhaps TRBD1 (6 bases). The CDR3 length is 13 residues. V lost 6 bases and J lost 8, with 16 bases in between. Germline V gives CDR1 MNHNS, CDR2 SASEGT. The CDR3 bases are TGTGCCAGCAGGATCGACCTGGGACAAGGCTACACCTTC. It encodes CASRIDLGQGYTF.

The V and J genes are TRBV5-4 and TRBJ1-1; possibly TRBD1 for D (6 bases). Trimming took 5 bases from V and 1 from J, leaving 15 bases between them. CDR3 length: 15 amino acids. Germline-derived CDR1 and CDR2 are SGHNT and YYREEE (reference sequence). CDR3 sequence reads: CASRLGGFRNTEAFF. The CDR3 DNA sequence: TGTGCCAGCAGACTCGGGGGCTTTCGGAACACTGAAGCTTTCTTT.

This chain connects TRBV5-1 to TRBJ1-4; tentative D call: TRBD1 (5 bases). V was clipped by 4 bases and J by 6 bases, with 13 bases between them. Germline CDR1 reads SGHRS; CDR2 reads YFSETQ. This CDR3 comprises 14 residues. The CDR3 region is CASSVEGRDEKLFF. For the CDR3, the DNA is TGCGCCAGCAGCGTGGAGGGGAGGGATGAAAAACTGTTTTTT.

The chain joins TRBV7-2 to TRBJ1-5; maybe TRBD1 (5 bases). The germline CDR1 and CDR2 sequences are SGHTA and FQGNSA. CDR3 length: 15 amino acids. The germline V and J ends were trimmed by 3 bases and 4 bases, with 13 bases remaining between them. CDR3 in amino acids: CASSFGGIGNQPQHF. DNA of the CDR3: TGTGCCAGCAGCTTCGGGGGGATAGGTAATCAGCCCCAGCATTTT.

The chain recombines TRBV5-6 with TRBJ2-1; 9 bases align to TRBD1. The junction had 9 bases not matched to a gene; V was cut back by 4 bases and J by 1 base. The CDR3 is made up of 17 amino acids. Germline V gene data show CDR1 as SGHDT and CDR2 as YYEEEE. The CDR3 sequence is CASSPIGGTGSYNEQFF. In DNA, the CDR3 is TGTGCCAGCAGCCCAATAGGGGGGACAGGGTCCTACAATGAGCAGTTCTTC. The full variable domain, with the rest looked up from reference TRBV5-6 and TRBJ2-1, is DAGVTQSPTHLIKTRGQQVTLRCSPKSGHDTVSWYQQALGQGPQFIFQYYEEEERQRGNFPDRFSGHQFPNYSSELNVNALLLGDSALYLCASSPIGGTGSYNEQFFGPGTRLTVL.

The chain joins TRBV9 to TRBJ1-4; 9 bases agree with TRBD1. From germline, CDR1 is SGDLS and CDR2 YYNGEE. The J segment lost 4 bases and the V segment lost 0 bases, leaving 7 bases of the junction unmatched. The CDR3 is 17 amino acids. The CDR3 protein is CASSVDHRGLGNEKLFF. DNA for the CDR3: TGTGCCAGCAGCGTAGATCACAGGGGGCTAGGTAATGAAAAACTGTTTTTT.